The rows below give T cell receptor beta chains drawn from one sample of a study of CD8 T cells in Susac syndrome. TCRdb used MiXCR to reprocess the immunoSEQ multiplex PCR reads, holding one entry per CDR3 protein. Of over 300,000 distinct CDR3 sequences listed, about 91% were seen once; the top ten hold about 0.07%. Specimen: CD4+ T cells from PBMCs. The source of these receptors is a human donor with multiple sclerosis. Each CDR3 is given with its conserved first and last residue. The D gene is left open where the match is weak. Only part of the rows carry a size: once, few, many, or a class if the clone is expanded.

cdr3_nt	cdr3_aa	j_call	d_call	v_call	clone_size
TGCAGTGCTGGGAGCACCGGGGAGCTGTTTTTT	CSAGSTGELFF	TRBJ2-2	.	TRBV20-1	once
TGTGCCAGCAGCCCAAGCACAGATACGCAGTATTTT	CASSPSTDTQYF	TRBJ2-3	.	TRBV18	many
TGTGCCAGCAGAAGTTTAGGGGGCCCCACGCAAAACATTCAGTACTTC	CASRSLGGPTQNIQYF	TRBJ2-4	TRBD1	TRBV27	.
TGTGCCAGCAGTTCAGTCCAGGGTACAGGAAACACCATATATTTT	CASSSVQGTGNTIYF	TRBJ1-3	.	TRBV6-5	.
TGTGCCAGCAGCTTTCAGGGTCTCGAAGAGACCCAGTACTTC	CASSFQGLEETQYF	TRBJ2-5	.	TRBV7-2	.
TGTGCCAGTAGTGGCAGTCGGGATCAGCCCCAGCATTTT	CASSGSRDQPQHF	TRBJ1-5	.	TRBV19	.
TGCGCCAGCAGCTTGACCGCTGTGAACACTGAAGCTTTCTTT	CASSLTAVNTEAFF	TRBJ1-1	.	TRBV5-1	.
TGCGCCAGCAGCAAAAGGACTAGCGGGGGAGGCAATGAGCAGTTCTTC	CASSKRTSGGGNEQFF	TRBJ2-1	TRBD2	TRBV5-1	.
TGTGCCAGTAGTATTATGATCGGGGTCTACAATGAGCAGTTCTTC	CASSIMIGVYNEQFF	TRBJ2-1	.	TRBV19	.
TGTGCCAGCAGCCTAGCCATGGGAGTTGAGCAGTTCTTC	CASSLAMGVEQFF	TRBJ2-1	.	TRBV7-2	.
TGTGCCAGCAGTTACGGGGCTGGGTGGTCAGCTCAAGAGACCCAGTACTTC	CASSYGAGWSAQETQYF	TRBJ2-5	.	TRBV6-5	.
TGTGCCAGTAGCCCTCGGACTAGCGGGAGCAGTGAGCAGTTCTTC	CASSPRTSGSSEQFF	TRBJ2-1	TRBD2	TRBV19	.
TGTGCCAGCAGCTTCCCTCGGCTGTTAGCGGGAGGGTACAATGAGCAGTTCTTC	CASSFPRLLAGGYNEQFF	TRBJ2-1	TRBD2	TRBV6-2/TRBV6-3	.
TGCAGCGGACAGGGTGAAGAGACCCAGTACTTC	CSGQGEETQYF	TRBJ2-5	TRBD1	TRBV29-1	.
TGTGCCAGCAGGCAGATTGGAGGACAGGGCCCCTACGAGCAGTACTTC	CASRQIGGQGPYEQYF	TRBJ2-7	TRBD1	TRBV25-1	once
TGTGCCAGCAGCTTAGTACAAGGACAGGGGCAGGAGGGCTACACCTTC	CASSLVQGQGQEGYTF	TRBJ1-2	TRBD1	TRBV11-2	.
TGTGCCAGCAGTTCCGGACTAGCGAGCTCCTACGAGCAGTACTTC	CASSSGLASSYEQYF	TRBJ2-7	TRBD2	TRBV6-5	.
TGTGCCAGCAACCCAGGGACTAGCGTTGTAGCCGGGGAGCTGTTTTTT	CASNPGTSVVAGELFF	TRBJ2-2	TRBD2	TRBV2	.
TGCAGTGCCCTCTCGACAGGGTATCAAGAGACCCAGTACTTC	CSALSTGYQETQYF	TRBJ2-5	TRBD1	TRBV20-1	.
TGCGCCAGCAGCTGGGGGGACAGGGCGGACCGTTCACCCCTCCACTTT	CASSWGDRADRSPLHF	TRBJ1-6	TRBD1	TRBV5-1	.
TGTGCCAGCAGTGAAAGACGCTTCTCTGGAAACACCATATATTTT	CASSERRFSGNTIYF	TRBJ1-3	.	TRBV2	.
TGTGCCAGCAGCTCCCGGGACAGTCCATACAATGAGCAGTTCTTC	CASSSRDSPYNEQFF	TRBJ2-1	TRBD1	TRBV7-9	.
TGTGCCAGCAGTGAATTTGGACGGTTCGGGGTATATTTT	CASSEFGRFGVYF	TRBJ1-3	.	TRBV25-1	.
TGTGCCTGGAGTGACAGGGGGCTTTCCAATCAGCCCCAGCATTTT	CAWSDRGLSNQPQHF	TRBJ1-5	TRBD1	TRBV30	.
TGTGCCAGCAATACTCAGGTCGCTGGAAACACCATATATTTT	CASNTQVAGNTIYF	TRBJ1-3	.	TRBV6-6	.
TGTGCCAGCAGCTCGGGGACGGCCATCTCTGGAAACACCATATATTTT	CASSSGTAISGNTIYF	TRBJ1-3	.	TRBV7-8	.
TGTGCCAGCAGTGCACCTTCTTTAGGGACAGATACGCAGTATTTT	CASSAPSLGTDTQYF	TRBJ2-3	.	TRBV25-1	once
TGTGCCAGCAGCGTAGGTACAGGGTCAAGCACAGATACGCAGTATTTT	CASSVGTGSSTDTQYF	TRBJ2-3	.	TRBV9	.
TGTGCCAGCAGCAAATTTCGGAGGACAGGGAACCCATACGAGCAGTACTTC	CASSKFRRTGNPYEQYF	TRBJ2-7	.	TRBV21-1	.
TGTGCCAGTAGTCGGACAGCCAACACCGGGGAGCTGTTTTTT	CASSRTANTGELFF	TRBJ2-2	.	TRBV19	.
TGTGCCAGCAGCGTAGGATCCGGGCGTGGCTATGGCTACACCTTC	CASSVGSGRGYGYTF	TRBJ1-2	.	TRBV9	.
TGTGCCAGCAGCTTCCACTCCTACGAGCAGTACTTC	CASSFHSYEQYF	TRBJ2-7	.	TRBV7-9	.
TGTGCCAGCAGCTTAAGGCGGAGTCCCTACGAGCAGTACTTC	CASSLRRSPYEQYF	TRBJ2-7	.	TRBV7-2	.
TGCGCCAGCAGCCAAGAACTCATTCATACGCAGTATTTT	CASSQELIHTQYF	TRBJ2-3	.	TRBV4-3	.
TGTGCCAGCAGCCAAGCCGGACAGAGAGAAGCTTTCTTT	CASSQAGQREAFF	TRBJ1-1	.	TRBV3-1	.
TGCAGTGCTAGAGTTGACACCGGGGAGCTGTTTTTT	CSARVDTGELFF	TRBJ2-2	.	TRBV20-1	.
TGTGCCACCCATGGGGGGGGGAGTTACAATGAGCAGTTCTTC	CATHGGGSYNEQFF	TRBJ2-1	TRBD2	TRBV15	.
TGTGCCAGCAGCCAAGCTGCGATTGTGAATCTTCGTGGCTACACCTTC	CASSQAAIVNLRGYTF	TRBJ1-2	.	TRBV3-1	.
TGTGCCAGCTCCTCGACCCGGGCAGGCGAGCAGTACTTC	CASSSTRAGEQYF	TRBJ2-7	.	TRBV18	.
TGTGCCAGCAGGGGGGTTTTCGGCAATGAGCAGTTCTTC	CASRGVFGNEQFF	TRBJ2-1	.	TRBV12-3/TRBV12-4	.
TGCGCCAGCACCCCGCACCGACGGGACCGTAACAATGAGCAGTTCTTC	CASTPHRRDRNNEQFF	TRBJ2-1	.	TRBV5-1	once
TGCAGTGCTAGACAGACCCAGGTGGTGGGAGAGACCCAGTACTTC	CSARQTQVVGETQYF	TRBJ2-5	.	TRBV20-1	.
TGTGCCAGCAGCTTATCGGGACTAGCCGAAAATGAGCAGTTCTTC	CASSLSGLAENEQFF	TRBJ2-1	TRBD2	TRBV7-3	.
TGCGCCAGCAGGCAGCGGACCGGGGCCAACGTCCTGACTTTC	CASRQRTGANVLTF	TRBJ2-6	.	TRBV5-1	.
TGCAGCGTTGAAGTGGGACAGGGAGCCGGGGAGCTGTTTTTT	CSVEVGQGAGELFF	TRBJ2-2	TRBD1	TRBV29-1	.
TGCGCCAGCAGCCCCCGGACTAGCGGGAGGACCGGGGAGCTGTTTTTT	CASSPRTSGRTGELFF	TRBJ2-2	TRBD2	TRBV4-1	.
TGTGCCAGCAGTTTATTAGGGGACACCTACGAGCAGTACTTC	CASSLLGDTYEQYF	TRBJ2-7	.	TRBV12-3/TRBV12-4	.